The 31 T cell receptor beta chains below all came from one sample that was sequenced in a study of T cell repertoires in cytomegalovirus infection. MiXCR, run by TCRdb on the reads, gives a single entry per CDR3 protein. There are 700,000 to 900,000 distinct CDR3 sequences in the sample; approximately 32% occur only once, and under 15% lies in the top ten. Antigen specificity for these receptors is unknown. The sequences come from cultured CD8+ T cells from PBMCs, collected from culture after CMV antigen stimulation. The receptors were gathered from a human donor in good health (CMV status not recorded). Some clones in this sample may be carry-over from other donors' samples.

In its sample, this clonotype was seen many times. The chain couples TRBV12-3 or TRBV12-4 to TRBJ2-3, with 11 bases fitting TRBD1. The junction had 6 bases not matched to a gene; V was cut back by 7 bases and J by 3 bases. The CDR3 sequence is 15 residues long. The CDR3 here is CASNPDRGLTDTQYF. The CDR3 nucleotides are TGTGCCAGCAACCCGGACAGGGGGCTAACAGATACGCAGTATTTT.

CDR3 nucleotide sequence: TGTACCAGCAGCTCCGTGCCGGGGGCGCAGCGAGGAGCTTTCTTT. This translates into CTSSSVPGAQRGAFF. J is TRBJ1-1 and V is TRBV7-2, with D possibly being TRBD1 (6 bases). Trimming removed 4 bases at V and 10 bases at J, with 22 bases between. Germline CDR1 is SGHTA and CDR2 is FQGNSA. CDR3 size: 15 residues.

The chain links TRBV4-2 to TRBJ2-2; D uncertain. CDR1 is LGHNA, CDR2 YNFKEQ, per germline. This CDR3 is built from 14 residues. V dropped 0 bases and J dropped 7 bases, with 9 bases sitting between them. As DNA, the CDR3 is TGTGCCAGCAGCCAAGAGGGTGGGGTCGGGGAGCTGTTTTTT. It yields the protein CASSQEGGVGELFF.

In this sample, this clonotype turned up many times. The J gene is TRBJ1-5, the V gene TRBV19, with D unclear. Trimming stripped 3 bases from V and 4 bases from J, with 10 bases between. CDR3 size: 14 residues. CDR1 and CDR2 (germline): LNHDA, SQIVND (reference sequence). Here the CDR3 DNA reads TGTGCCAGTAGTATTGGGGAAGGGAATCAGCCCCAGCATTTT. Translating gives CASSIGEGNQPQHF.

In this sample, this clonotype turned up a few times. V is TRBV11-3 and J is TRBJ2-2; 9 bases map to TRBD2. This CDR3 is built from 15 residues. CDR1 and CDR2 (germline): SGHNT, YENEEA. The trim removed 4 bases at V and 3 bases at J, leaving 3 bases unmatched. As DNA, the CDR3 is TGTGCCAGCAGCTCCCGGACTAGCGACACCGGGGAGCTGTTTTTT. Translating gives CASSSRTSDTGELFF.

The chain combines TRBV20-1 with TRBJ1-1, with 7 bases aligning to TRBD1. Germline loops: CDR1 DFQATT, CDR2 SNEGSKA (reference sequence). The CDR3 runs to 13 residues. V gave up 1 base and J gave up 6 bases; unmatched junction bases: 5. The CDR3 region is CSARVGTAPEAFF. Here the CDR3 DNA reads TGCAGTGCTAGAGTGGGGACAGCCCCTGAAGCTTTCTTT.

This clonotype has just a few counts. V and J are TRBV19 and TRBJ1-5; D is perhaps TRBD1 (6 bases). Germline-derived CDR1 and CDR2 are LNHDA and SQIVND (reference sequence). The CDR3 loop spans 16 amino acids. V dropped 5 bases and J dropped 0 bases, with 14 bases sitting between them. CDR3 residues: CASSPRQADSNQPQHF. The CDR3 region has the DNA TGTGCCAGTAGTCCCCGACAGGCGGATAGCAATCAGCCCCAGCATTTT. Together with reference TRBV19 and TRBJ1-5, the CDR3 gives the full variable domain: DGGITQSPKYLFRKEGQNVTLSCEQNLNHDAMYWYRQDPGQGLRLIYYSQIVNDFQKGDIAEGYSVSREKKESFPLTVTSAQKNPTAFYLCASSPRQADSNQPQHFGDGTRLSIL.

The chain recombines TRBV6-2 or TRBV6-3 with TRBJ1-5; D is perhaps TRBD1 (5 bases). Looked up from germline, CDR1 is MNHEY and CDR2 is SVGEGT. Trimming pared 4 bases from V and 9 bases from J, leaving 13 bases between. The CDR3 length is 13 residues. Written as DNA, the CDR3 is TGTGCCAGCAGTTCCAGGGTCGGAGGGCCCCAGCATTTT. It yields the protein CASSSRVGGPQHF.

This clonotype was picked up a small number of times. For the CDR3, the DNA is TGCGCCAGCAGCCAAGACCTCTCCTACAATGAGCAGTTCTTC. It is translated as CASSQDLSYNEQFF. The rearrangement links TRBV4-3 to TRBJ2-1; D ambiguous. Germline V lookup: CDR1 LGHNA, CDR2 YSLEER. V dropped 0 bases and J dropped 0 bases, with 3 bases sitting between them. This CDR3 has 14 amino acids.

This clonotype has a count of ten or more. The J gene is TRBJ1-6, the V gene TRBV7-6; weak D call: TRBD1 (6 bases). Germline V gene lookup returns CDR1 SGHVS and CDR2 FNYEAQ. The CDR3 has 14 amino acids. The germline V and J ends were trimmed by 5 bases and 5 bases, with 10 bases remaining between them. CDR3: CASSQGRDNSPLHF. The CDR3 DNA sequence: TGTGCCAGCAGCCAGGGGCGCGATAATTCACCCCTCCACTTT.

This clonotype was seen at least ten times. V usage is TRBV12-3 or TRBV12-4 and J usage is TRBJ2-5; 9 nucleotides agree with TRBD2. J lost 3 bases, V lost 2 bases, and 1 base had no gene match. The CDR3 loop spans 14 amino acids. CDR3 bases: TGTGCCAGCAGTTTACTAGCGGGGAAAGAGACCCAGTACTTC. Amino acid sequence: CASSLLAGKETQYF.

The chain has TRBV7-9 and TRBJ1-1; no clear D gene. The ends were cut back, 3 bases at V and 1 base at J, with 6 bases in the middle. The length of the CDR3 is 13 residues. CDR1 is SEHNR, CDR2 FQNEAQ, per germline (reference sequence). This CDR3 is CASSFLPNTEAFF. The CDR3 bases are TGTGCCAGCAGCTTCCTTCCGAACACTGAAGCTTTCTTT.

This clonotype was detected ten times or more. The rearrangement joins TRBV7-2 to TRBJ2-3, with 9 positions matching TRBD2. The CDR3 length is 15 residues. Germline V lookup: CDR1 SGHTA, CDR2 FQGNSA. With V trimmed by 7 bases and J by 3 bases, 8 bases remained unmatched. DNA for the CDR3: TGTGCCAGCAACCTAGCGGGATGGAGGACAGATACGCAGTATTTT. The encoded protein is CASNLAGWRTDTQYF.

This clonotype was recorded a few times. The genes are TRBV6-6 and TRBJ2-5, with 14 bases matching TRBD2. V shed 2 bases and J 3 bases; nucleotides not matched to a gene: 5. Per the germline V gene, CDR1 is MNHNY and CDR2 is SVGAGI (reference sequence). This CDR3 region has 17 residues. The CDR3 sequence is CASSYHPGLAGEETQYF. Here the CDR3 DNA reads TGTGCCAGCAGTTACCACCCGGGACTAGCGGGGGAAGAGACCCAGTACTTC.

This clonotype was found many times. CDR3 in amino acids: CASSPLRAGENTEAFF. In nucleotides, the CDR3 is TGTGCCAGCAGCCCTCTCAGGGCAGGGGAGAACACTGAAGCTTTCTTT. The V and J genes are TRBV16 and TRBJ1-1; TRBD1 might be the D (6 bases). V lost 4 bases and J lost 1, with 16 bases in between. The CDR3 is 16 residues long. Germline V gene data show CDR1 as KGHSY and CDR2 as FQNENV.

J is TRBJ2-2 and V is TRBV5-5, with 8 positions matching TRBD2. J gave up 2 bases and V 3 bases, and 6 bases lay outside the gene matches. The CDR3 consists of 16 residues. Germline CDR1 and CDR2: SGHKS and YYEKEE (reference sequence). The DNA of the CDR3 is TGTGCCAGCAGCTCGGAGCGGGGGAGTAACACCGGGGAGCTGTTTTTT. This translates into CASSSERGSNTGELFF.

The V call is TRBV20-1, the J call TRBJ1-1; unclear D gene. The CDR3 length is 14 residues. Germline CDR1 and CDR2: DFQATT and SNEGSKA (reference sequence). V dropped 0 bases and J dropped 0 bases, with 8 bases sitting between them. CDR3 coding DNA: TGCAGTGCTAGAGATCCATGGGTGAACACTGAAGCTTTCTTT. Translating gives CSARDPWVNTEAFF.

This rearrangement joins TRBV4-1 to TRBJ2-7; TRBD2 aligns across 9 bases. V shed 1 base and J 3 bases; nucleotides not matched to a gene: 1. The CDR3 spans 14 residues. Per germline, CDR1 MGHRA and CDR2 YSYEKL. For the CDR3, the DNA is TGCGCCAGCAGCCAAGTTAGCGGGGGCTACGAGCAGTACTTC. This encodes CASSQVSGGYEQYF.

V gene TRBV24-1 combines with J gene TRBJ2-2; 7 bases are shared with TRBD1. Germline-derived CDR1 and CDR2 are KGHDR and SFDVKD. The CDR3 runs to 14 residues. V was clipped by 12 bases and J by 0 bases; unmatched bases: 6. The CDR3 DNA reads TGTGCCGCCGGGACAGACGCGAACACCGGGGAGCTGTTTTTT. As protein: CAAGTDANTGELFF.

This sequence joins TRBV6-8 and TRBJ1-2, with D possibly being TRBD1 (5 bases). Trimming left V 4 bases short and J 8 bases short, with 20 bases between. The CDR3 has 15 residues. CDR1 is MNHGY, CDR2 SAAAGT, per germline. CDR3 sequence: CASSSNGGGSRGYTF. The CDR3 DNA follows: TGTGCCAGCAGTTCCAACGGGGGGGGTTCACGGGGCTACACCTTC.

This clonotype was found a few times. The chain links TRBV12-3 or TRBV12-4 to TRBJ1-2; D may be TRBD1 (5 bases). V lost 11 bases, J lost 1 base, and 8 bases lay in between. The CDR3 length is 11 residues. The CDR3 here is CAVQVNYGYTF. DNA of the CDR3: TGTGCCGTACAGGTTAACTATGGCTACACCTTC.

This clonotype was observed a few times. J is TRBJ2-1 and V is TRBV7-9, with 13 bases fitting TRBD2. CDR1 and CDR2 from the germline V gene are SEHNR and FQNEAQ (reference sequence). The CDR3 extends over 20 amino acids. The V segment lost 5 bases and the J segment 0 bases; nucleotides outside the gene matches: 13. CDR3 sequence: CASSGERTSGGILSYNEQFF. The CDR3 DNA is TGTGCCAGCAGCGGGGAACGGACTAGCGGGGGAATTCTCTCCTACAATGAGCAGTTCTTC.

This clonotype turned up a few times. V and J are TRBV12-5 and TRBJ2-7; D uncertain. The germline V and J ends were trimmed by 5 bases and 2 bases, with 7 bases remaining between them. Germline V gives CDR1 LGHNT, CDR2 FRNRAP. CDR3 length equals 12 residues. In DNA form, the CDR3 reads TGTGCTAGTGGTCGGACGGCCTACGAGCAGTACTTC. This encodes CASGRTAYEQYF.

J is TRBJ1-5 and V is TRBV19; 8 bases match TRBD1. The CDR3 loop spans 16 amino acids. The trim removed 3 bases at V and 5 bases at J, leaving 9 bases unmatched. CDR1 is LNHDA and CDR2 is SQIVND in the germline V gene (reference sequence). The CDR3 region is CASSIGGTGLYQPQHF. The CDR3 nucleotides read TGTGCCAGTAGTATTGGTGGGACAGGACTATATCAGCCCCAGCATTTT.

In its sample, this clonotype was seen many times. V is TRBV7-6 and J is TRBJ1-1; 8 nucleotides match TRBD1. The CDR3 spans 18 residues. Looked up from germline, CDR1 is SGHVS and CDR2 is FNYEAQ. V shed 5 bases, J shed 0 bases, and the junction held 14 bases outside the gene matches. CDR3 nucleotide sequence: TGTGCCAGCAGCGGTGACAGGGGACTAGGGGGAATGAACACTGAAGCTTTCTTT. As protein: CASSGDRGLGGMNTEAFF.

This clonotype was observed a handful of times. One junction end disagrees with the germline gene, perhaps due to a read error. This chain connects TRBV6-5 to TRBJ1-1; D call uncertain. CDR1 is MNHEY, CDR2 SVGAGI, per germline. This CDR3 comprises 14 residues. The CDR3 spells CASSYSRVFAEAFF. In nucleotides, the CDR3 is TGTGCCAGCAGCTACTCGAGAGTTTTCGCTGAAGCTTTCTTT.

This chain uses TRBV9 with TRBJ1-5, with D unresolved. CDR1 SGDLS and CDR2 YYNGEE come from the germline V gene. The CDR3 covers 15 residues. The germline V and J ends were trimmed by 4 bases and 4 bases, with 15 bases remaining between them. CDR3 region: CASSIGGNLNQPQHF. CDR3 nucleotide sequence: TGTGCCAGCAGCATAGGAGGGAATTTAAATCAGCCCCAGCATTTT.

The V call is TRBV20-1, the J call TRBJ1-2; D is ambiguous. V lost 1 base, J lost 2 bases, and 8 bases lay in between. CDR3 length: 13 amino acids. Germline-derived CDR1 and CDR2 are DFQATT and SNEGSKA (reference sequence). CDR3: CSARVPGNYGYTF. The CDR3 DNA reads TGCAGTGCTAGAGTTCCGGGCAACTATGGCTACACCTTC.

V is TRBV5-4 and J is TRBJ1-1; maybe TRBD1 (5 bases). Between the trimmed V and J ends, which lost 4 bases and 6 bases, there was a span of 16 bases. Per the germline V gene, CDR1 is SGHNT and CDR2 is YYREEE (reference sequence). The CDR3 spans 14 residues. The CDR3 region is CASSPDTHKAEAFF. The CDR3 nucleotides are TGTGCCAGCAGCCCGGACACCCATAAGGCTGAAGCTTTCTTT.

This clonotype occurred many times. The CDR3 is CASGLERGWDTGELFF. The CDR3 DNA reads as TGTGCTAGTGGTTTGGAGCGGGGGTGGGACACCGGGGAGCTGTTTTTT. The V call is TRBV12-5, the J call TRBJ2-2, with 8 bases fitting TRBD2. This CDR3 region has 16 residues. The trim removed 1 base at V and 3 bases at J, leaving 4 bases unmatched. Germline-derived CDR1 and CDR2 are LGHNT and FRNRAP.

This chain uses TRBV27 with TRBJ2-3; D tentatively fits TRBD1 or TRBD2 (6 bases each). The V end was cut by 6 bases, the J end by 6 bases, with 19 bases between. Germline values: CDR1 MNHEY, CDR2 SMNVEV (reference sequence). The CDR3 totals 15 residues. CDR3 region: CASSHEEGGHDTQYF. The DNA for the CDR3 is TGTGCCAGCAGCCACGAGGAGGGGGGTCATGATACGCAGTATTTT.